A single sample is the source of the 6 T cell receptor beta chains below, sequenced in a study of cytomegalovirus exposure and HLA in healthy donors. Researchers ran the PCR with 60 Vbeta and 13 Jbeta primers. Repertoires were generated with immunoSEQ multiplex PCR, while TCRdb's copy carries only in-frame clones and drops some. The sample yields over 130,000 clones, 82% seen once. Sequencing was carried out using PBMCs. The receptor source for this set is a male donor in good health and CMV-seronegative.

The rearrangement uses TRBV6-1 and TRBJ2-7; TRBD1 agrees at 7 bases. Germline-derived CDR1 and CDR2 are MNHNS and SASEGT. The CDR3 totals 14 residues. After removal of 9 bases from V and 6 bases from J, the junction contained 14 bases not matched to a gene. The CDR3 DNA reads as TGTGCCAGTAGGACTCGGACAGGAGCAAGCGAGCAGTACTTC. The encoded protein is CASRTRTGASEQYF.

This chain joins TRBV20-1 and TRBJ1-2; D gene uncertain. The CDR3 covers 11 residues. The V and J ends lost 0 bases and 4 bases respectively, with 3 bases between them. CDR1 is DFQATT, CDR2 SNEGSKA, per germline (reference sequence). The CDR3 coding sequence is TGCAGTGCTAGAGACGGCTATGGCTACACCTTC. It codes for CSARDGYGYTF.

The V call is TRBV15, the J call TRBJ2-1; 7 bases line up with TRBD2. Germline V lookup: CDR1 LNHNV, CDR2 YYDKDF (reference sequence). After removal of 0 bases from V and 3 bases from J, the junction contained 14 bases not matched to a gene. The CDR3 sequence is 19 residues long. The CDR3 is CATSRDFLAEALDYNEQFF. The CDR3 DNA reads TGTGCCACCAGCAGAGATTTCCTAGCGGAAGCGTTAGACTACAATGAGCAGTTCTTC.

Regarding this clone: One end of the junction fails to match germline, which may point to a read error. The rearrangement links TRBV15 to TRBJ1-4; a possible D gene is TRBD1 (6 bases). This CDR3 region has 15 residues. CDR1 LNHNV and CDR2 YYDKDF come from the germline V gene (reference sequence). The CDR3 DNA follows: TGTGCCACCAGCAGAGGGCTGGGGGCTAAAGAAAAACTGTTTTTT. Encoded protein: CATSRGLGAKEKLFF.

J is TRBJ1-2 and V is TRBV25-1; D may be TRBD1 (6 bases). Germline V gene sequence: CDR1 MGHDK, CDR2 SYGVNS. The CDR3 is 14 residues long. Trimming left V 5 bases short and J 4 bases short, with 14 bases between. For the CDR3, the DNA is TGTGCCAGCAGTTCCGGGGGGGCCTCCTATGGCTACACCTTC. Its protein is CASSSGGASYGYTF.

The J gene is TRBJ2-5, the V gene TRBV19; 12 nucleotides line up with TRBD2. The trim removed 3 bases at V and 5 bases at J, leaving 1 base unmatched. Germline V gives CDR1 LNHDA, CDR2 SQIVND (reference sequence). The CDR3 spans 14 residues. The CDR3 bases are TGTGCCAGTAGTATTCTAGCGGGGGGGGAGACCCAGTACTTC. Translated, it gives CASSILAGGETQYF.